Listed below are T cell receptor beta chains from one sample, sequenced in a study of T cells in Graves' hyperthyroidism and ophthalmopathy. TCRdb reprocessed the multiplex PCR reads via MiXCR and lists one record per CDR3 protein. The table shows around 620,000 distinct CDR3 sequences, with about 43% occurring only once. Source material: peripheral blood or thyroid tissue (not recorded which). All receptors come from an adult woman with Graves' disease, either hyperthyroidism or ophthalmopathy (not recorded which). The CDR3 runs from the conserved cysteine through the conserved F or W. D genes are given only for firm matches. Only some rows state a clone size, as once, few, many or a class for expanded clones.

d_call,clone_size,j_call,v_call,cdr3_aa,cdr3_nt
TRBD1,.,TRBJ1-1,TRBV29-1,CSVVRTGAEAFF,TGCAGCGTAGTCCGGACAGGGGCCGAAGCTTTCTTT
.,once,TRBJ2-7,TRBV11-2,CASSSLGGPVVYEQYF,TGTGCCAGCAGCTCCCTGGGCGGACCGGTCGTCTACGAGCAGTACTTC
.,.,TRBJ1-1,TRBV24-1,CATGGPNTEAFF,TGTGCCACCGGGGGCCCCAACACTGAAGCTTTCTTT
.,many,TRBJ1-6,TRBV9,CASSLDPGLPLHF,TGTGCCAGCAGCCTAGACCCAGGGTTACCCCTCCACTTT
.,.,TRBJ1-2,TRBV7-9,CASRPGGRGVGYTF,TGTGCCAGCAGACCCGGGGGAAGAGGAGTCGGCTACACCTTC
TRBD2,.,TRBJ2-3,TRBV11-2,CASSSGTSGSLGERRDTQYF,TGTGCCAGCAGCTCCGGGACTAGCGGGAGTCTCGGGGAGCGGAGAGATACGCAGTATTTT
.,.,TRBJ1-5,TRBV7-2,CASSQAGTGNQPQHF,TGTGCCAGCAGCCAGGCGGGGACGGGCAATCAGCCCCAGCATTTT
.,many,TRBJ1-2,TRBV7-9,CASSFLGAGHVGAGYTF,TGTGCCAGCAGCTTCCTCGGGGCAGGCCATGTCGGGGCTGGCTACACCTTC
.,few,TRBJ2-5,TRBV18,CASSPRLRQETQYF,TGTGCCAGCTCACCCCGACTCCGTCAAGAGACCCAGTACTTC
.,few,TRBJ2-1,TRBV15,CATSRNSYNEQFF,TGTGCCACCAGCAGAAACAGTTATAATGAGCAGTTCTTC
.,.,TRBJ1-6,TRBV7-9,CASSSYGNSNSPLHF,TGTGCCAGCAGCTCGTATGGGAACTCTAATTCACCCCTCCACTTT
.,.,TRBJ1-1,TRBV2,CASSQIKRRAEAFF,TGTGCCAGCAGCCAGATTAAGAGAAGGGCTGAAGCTTTCTTT
.,many,TRBJ2-5,TRBV4-1,CASSQEQRYQETQYF,TGCGCCAGCAGCCAGGAACAGAGGTACCAAGAGACCCAGTACTTC
TRBD2,.,TRBJ2-7,TRBV7-2,CASSQDPPGGPRFEQYF,TGCGCCAGCAGCCAAGATCCGCCGGGAGGGCCGAGGTTTGAGCAGTACTTC
.,few,TRBJ2-5,TRBV7-7,CASSFYICSASPKETQYF,.
TRBD1,many,TRBJ1-5,TRBV10-3,CASGGQGGQPQHF,TGTGCTTCCGGTGGACAGGGAGGTCAGCCCCAGCATTTT
TRBD1,few,TRBJ1-2,TRBV12-3/TRBV12-4,CASSWPGQGAIGYTF,TGTGCCAGCAGTTGGCCGGGACAGGGGGCGATCGGCTACACCTTC
.,many,TRBJ1-1,TRBV20-1,CSASAGQNPEAFF,TGCAGTGCTAGTGCCGGACAGAATCCTGAAGCTTTCTTT
.,.,TRBJ1-3,TRBV7-9,CASSLRGTTYGYTIYF,TGTGCCAGCAGCTTACGGGGCACGACCTATGGCTACACCATATATTTT
.,.,TRBJ1-2,TRBV4-2,CASSQDSQLFGYTF,TGTGCCAGCAGCCAAGATTCACAGTTATTTGGCTACACCTTC
TRBD2,.,TRBJ2-5,TRBV2,CAPSGTSGRYSETQYF,TGTGCCCCCTCAGGGACTAGCGGGAGGTATTCGGAGACCCAGTACTTC
.,many,TRBJ1-1,TRBV2,CASSEMVNTEAFF,TGTGCCAGCAGTGAAATGGTGAACACTGAAGCTTTCTTT
TRBD1,many,TRBJ1-5,TRBV5-5,CASSLEGGQGVQPQHF,TGTGCCAGCAGCTTGGAGGGCGGACAGGGGGTTCAGCCCCAGCATTTT
.,.,TRBJ2-6,TRBV28,CAAGLGPGANVLTF,TGTGCCGCTGGATTAGGGCCTGGGGCCAACGTCCTGACTTTC
.,many,TRBJ1-1,TRBV7-9,CASSSAGVTEAFF,TGTGCCAGCAGCTCAGCAGGGGTTACTGAAGCTTTCTTT
TRBD2,many,TRBJ2-5,TRBV13,CASSTLARAWETQYF,TGTGCCAGCAGCACACTAGCGCGCGCGTGGGAGACCCAGTACTTC
.,.,TRBJ2-3,TRBV9,CASSVRSGADTQYF,TGTGCCAGCAGCGTACGGTCGGGGGCAGATACGCAGTATTTT
.,many,TRBJ2-2,TRBV5-1,CASSLSEPGELFF,TGCGCCAGCAGCTTGAGCGAGCCCGGGGAGCTGTTTTTT
TRBD1,.,TRBJ2-7,TRBV2,CASSVGTGVPYEQYF,TGTGCCAGCAGTGTTGGGACAGGGGTGCCCTACGAGCAGTACTTC
TRBD2,many,TRBJ2-7,TRBV29-1,CSVEGAGGVEQYF,TGCAGCGTTGAAGGAGCGGGGGGTGTTGAGCAGTACTTC
.,.,TRBJ2-5,TRBV2,CAGGAGETQYF,TGTGCAGGAGGGGCCGGGGAGACCCAGTACTTC
.,.,TRBJ1-1,TRBV12-3/TRBV12-4,CASSVVGESDTEAFF,TGTGCCAGCAGCGTAGTCGGGGAGTCGGACACTGAAGCTTTCTTT
.,many,TRBJ2-7,TRBV19,CASSITAPRGEQYF,TGTGCCAGTAGTATTACTGCTCCGAGGGGCGAGCAGTACTTC
.,.,TRBJ1-6,TRBV19,CASSIGGDSYNSPLHF,TGTGCCAGTAGTATAGGAGGTGACTCCTATAATTCACCCCTCCACTTT
TRBD2,.,TRBJ2-2,TRBV30,CAWSHGRDTGELFF,TGTGCCTGGAGTCACGGGAGGGACACCGGGGAGCTGTTTTTT
TRBD1,.,TRBJ1-1,TRBV2,CASTLRGTAEAFF,TGTGCCAGCACCCTGAGGGGGACAGCTGAAGCTTTCTTT
.,.,TRBJ1-3,TRBV7-2,CASSLGVF,TGTGCCAGCAGCTTAGGTGTTTTC
TRBD1,many,TRBJ1-1,TRBV15,CATSRYRQGPTEAFF,TGTGCCACCAGCAGGTACAGACAGGGTCCCACTGAAGCTTTCTTT
TRBD1,many,TRBJ2-7,TRBV6-6,CASRPGQQSYEQYF,TGTGCCAGCAGACCGGGACAGCAATCCTACGAGCAGTACTTC
.,.,TRBJ1-2,TRBV6-6,CASSLGPPEGYTF,TGTGCCAGCAGTTTGGGCCCCCCAGAAGGCTACACCTTC
TRBD2,many,TRBJ2-2,TRBV5-4,CASRRTSGRVGAGELFF,TGTGCCAGCAGGCGGACTAGCGGGAGAGTTGGGGCCGGGGAGCTGTTTTTT
TRBD1,.,TRBJ2-7,TRBV10-3,CAISTSGTGGLEQYF,TGTGCCATCAGCACTAGCGGGACAGGGGGCCTTGAGCAGTACTTC
.,many,TRBJ1-2,TRBV7-6,CASSLVGGAGYGYTF,TGTGCCAGCAGCTTAGTTGGAGGGGCGGGCTATGGCTACACCTTC